One and the same sample provided the 13 T cell receptor beta chains below, sequenced in a study of blood T cell repertoires in COVID-19. Data came from immunoSEQ multiplex PCR; TCRdb stores just in-frame clones and leaves some out. The sample lists 150,000 or so clones, approximately 80% seen once, with roughly 12% in the top ten. The sequenced sample consisted of peripheral blood. The source of these receptors is an older woman with COVID-19, enrolled during active disease.

J is TRBJ2-7 and V is TRBV7-9, with D tentatively TRBD1 (6 bases). This CDR3 is built from 15 residues. Trimming removed 1 base from V and 2 bases from J, with 12 bases in between. From germline, CDR1 is SEHNR and CDR2 FQNEAQ (reference sequence). The CDR3 bases are TGTGCCAGCAGCTTAGGTACAGGGAAAACCTACGAGCAGTACTTC. Protein sequence: CASSLGTGKTYEQYF.

The genes are TRBV30 and TRBJ1-2; no reliable D call. This CDR3 region has 14 residues. V was shortened by 1 base and J by 3 bases, with 12 bases between the two germline ends. Germline V gene lookup returns CDR1 GTSNPN and CDR2 SVGIG (reference sequence). The CDR3 DNA is TGTGCCTGGAGTGGGTCCCCGAGGGACTATGGCTACACCTTC. It specifies CAWSGSPRDYGYTF.

This clone was detected many times. V is TRBV6-5 and J is TRBJ1-6; D not resolved. This CDR3 comprises 14 residues. Germline V gives CDR1 MNHEY, CDR2 SVGAGI. V lost 2 bases, J lost 7 bases, and 9 bases lay in between. The CDR3 here is CASSYAAANSPLHF. The DNA of the CDR3 is TGTGCCAGCAGTTACGCAGCGGCCAATTCACCCCTCCACTTT.

V gene TRBV6-6 combines with J gene TRBJ1-2, with 8 bases aligning to TRBD1. The CDR3 runs 13 residues. Germline V gives CDR1 MNHNY, CDR2 SVGAGI (reference sequence). V shed 7 bases and J 6 bases; nucleotides not matched to a gene: 7. The chain's CDR3 is CASINRDRNGYTF. DNA for the CDR3: TGTGCCAGCATCAACCGGGACAGGAATGGCTACACCTTC.

This sequence joins TRBV7-3 and TRBJ2-2, with D unclear. Per the germline V gene, CDR1 is SGHTA and CDR2 is FQGTGA. The ends were cut back, 6 bases at V and 8 bases at J, with 19 bases in the middle. The CDR3 consists of 15 residues. The chain's CDR3 is CASSSLRPPEGELFF. The CDR3 bases are TGTGCCAGCAGTTCTCTCCGACCCCCGGAGGGGGAGCTGTTTTTT.

This clone was counted between two and nine times. The V gene is TRBV9, the J gene TRBJ2-7; unclear D gene. CDR3 size: 17 residues. Trimming stripped 9 bases from V and 2 bases from J, with 27 bases between. Germline V gene lookup returns CDR1 SGDLS and CDR2 YYNGEE. The CDR3 sequence: CATKTVHLAECAYEQYV. CDR3 DNA sequence: TGTGCCACAAAAACAGTTCACCTCGCAGAGTGCGCCTACGAGCAGTACGTC.

V gene TRBV24-1 combines with J gene TRBJ2-3; D is perhaps TRBD2 (5 bases). Germline V lookup: CDR1 KGHDR, CDR2 SFDVKD. The V end lost 5 bases, the J end lost 1 base, and 12 bases lay between the germline ends. The CDR3 sequence is 15 residues long. The CDR3 region has the DNA TGTGCCACCAGTGGAAAAATGGGAGGCACAGATACGCAGTATTTT. This codes for CATSGKMGGTDTQYF.

This clone was observed a handful of times. This chain uses TRBV6-4 with TRBJ1-3; 7 positions agree with TRBD1. There are 14 residues in the CDR3. Trimming cost V 7 bases and J 4 bases; bases outside gene matches: 7. Germline loops: CDR1 MRHNA, CDR2 SNTAGT. CDR3 amino acids: CASTAQGLGNTIYF. In nucleotides, the CDR3 is TGTGCCAGCACCGCACAGGGGTTAGGAAACACCATATATTTT.

This clone was picked up a small number of times. The chain couples TRBV5-1 to TRBJ2-1, with D unclear. V lost 0 bases to trimming and J lost 0 bases, with 10 bases between them. Germline V gene data show CDR1 as SGHRS and CDR2 as YFSETQ. There are 16 residues in the CDR3. CDR3 sequence reads: CASSLAPVLSYNEQFF. The CDR3 DNA follows: TGCGCCAGCAGCTTGGCGCCCGTACTCTCCTACAATGAGCAGTTCTTC.

The chain joins TRBV10-1 to TRBJ2-1, with TRBD2 matching 10 bases. Trimming at V came to 5 bases and at J to 4 bases, leaving 8 bases not matched to a gene. Germline V lookup: CDR1 WNHNN, CDR2 SYGVQD (reference sequence). CDR3 length: 16 amino acids. This chain's CDR3 is CASSRSASGSYNEQFF. The CDR3 DNA reads TGCGCCAGCAGTAGGTCAGCTAGCGGGAGTTACAATGAGCAGTTCTTC.

The rearrangement uses TRBV11-1 and TRBJ2-1; D might be TRBD2 (5 bases). Per germline, CDR1 SGHAT and CDR2 FQDESV (reference sequence). The CDR3 is 16 amino acids. The V end lost 5 bases, the J end lost 0 bases, and 14 bases lay between the germline ends. The CDR3 DNA reads as TGTGCCAGCAGCATAAGCGTAGGGAGCTCCTACAATGAGCAGTTCTTC. Translation: CASSISVGSSYNEQFF.

Only one count was recorded for this clone. The V gene is TRBV14, the J gene TRBJ1-1; D may be TRBD1 (6 bases). The V end was cut by 5 bases, the J end by 3 bases, with 16 bases between. Germline CDR1 and CDR2: SGHDN and FVKESK. CDR3 length: 15 residues. CDR3 residues: CASSIYRAFDTEAFF. DNA of the CDR3: TGTGCCAGCAGCATCTACAGGGCGTTTGACACTGAAGCTTTCTTT. Variable domain in full (rest from reference TRBV14 and TRBJ1-1): EAGVTQFPSHSVIEKGQTVTLRCDPISGHDNLYWYRRVMGKEIKFLLHFVKESKQDESGMPNNRFLAERTGGTYSTLKVQPAELEDSGVYFCASSIYRAFDTEAFFGQGTRLTVV.

V is TRBV4-1 and J is TRBJ1-1; no definite D call. Per the germline V gene, CDR1 is MGHRA and CDR2 is YSYEKL. This CDR3 is 16 amino acids long. Trimming shortened V by 0 bases and J by 0 bases, and 11 bases separated the two germline ends. CDR3 DNA: TGCGCCAGCAGCCAAGATCGGGTGCCCCTGAACACTGAAGCTTTCTTT. This codes for CASSQDRVPLNTEAFF.